These T cell receptor beta chains were read from a single sample in a study of shared clonotypes between healthy human individuals. Clones were read by immunoSEQ multiplex PCR, and TCRdb kept only the in-frame ones, dropping some. Counted here are 2 million to 2.5 million clones, approximately 93% occurring once; the ten biggest clones make up 0.39%. The sequenced sample consisted of naive CD4+ T cells from PBMCs. The source of these receptors is a man aged 18 to 30 in good health. Some clones in this sample may be carry-over from other donors' samples. Each CDR3 is given with its conserved first and last residue. A D gene is named only where the DNA matches it firmly. Clone sizes are given selectively: once, few, many, or a class where the clone is expanded.

d_gene	abundance	j_gene	v_gene	CDR3aa	CDR3nt
.	.	TRBJ2-1	TRBV30	CALLAGPNYEQFF	TGTGCCCTTCTGGCGGGTCCGAACTATGAGCAGTTCTTC
.	.	TRBJ1-1	TRBV19	CASSLHYPGPNTEAFF	TGTGCCAGTAGTCTTCACTACCCCGGGCCGAACACTGAAGCTTTCTTT
.	.	TRBJ2-7	TRBV7-2	CASSRDMRGSYEQYF	TGTGCCAGCAGCCGAGACATGCGCGGGTCCTACGAGCAGTACTTC
.	.	TRBJ2-7	TRBV28	CASSFIDFFGHSVPYEQYF	TGTGCCAGCAGTTTCATTGATTTTTTTGGCCACTCAGTTCCCTACGAGCAGTACTTC
.	.	TRBJ1-5	TRBV7-8	CASSPRRISNQPQHF	TGTGCCAGCAGCCCCAGGAGAATTAGCAATCAGCCCCAGCATTTT
TRBD1	.	TRBJ2-7	TRBV11-2	CASSLETGISYEQYF	TGTGCCAGCAGCTTAGAGACAGGGATTTCCTACGAGCAGTACTTC
TRBD1	.	TRBJ2-2	TRBV11-2	CASSQGQGGNTGELFF	TGTGCCAGCAGCCAAGGACAGGGTGGGAACACCGGGGAGCTGTTTTTT
.	.	TRBJ2-1	TRBV9	CASSVGGSYNEQFF	TGTGCCAGCAGCGTAGGTGGTAGCTACAATGAGCAGTTCTTC
.	.	TRBJ2-7	TRBV10-1	CASSGQRNYEQYF	TGCGCCAGCAGTGGGCAGAGAAACTACGAGCAGTACTTC
.	.	TRBJ1-3	TRBV7-2	CASSKGTDGNTIYF	TGTGCCAGCAGCAAAGGGACGGACGGAAACACCATATATTTT
.	once	TRBJ1-1	TRBV28	CASRGVLRGDTEAFF	TGTGCCAGCAGAGGAGTGTTAAGGGGGGACACTGAAGCTTTCTTT
.	.	TRBJ2-2	TRBV5-1	CASSPGARTGELFF	TGCGCCAGCAGCCCTGGGGCTCGGACCGGGGAGCTGTTTTTT
.	few	TRBJ1-5	TRBV28	CASGGHNNQPQHF	TGTGCCAGTGGGGGGCATAACAATCAGCCCCAGCATTTT
.	.	TRBJ1-3	TRBV9	CASSGRVSGNTIYF	TGTGCCAGCAGCGGAAGGGTTAGCGGAAACACCATATATTTT
.	.	TRBJ2-1	TRBV2	CASNQGSRYNEQFF	TGTGCCAGCAATCAGGGGAGCCGCTACAATGAGCAGTTCTTC
.	.	TRBJ2-6	TRBV29-1	CSVEEQVSISGANVLTF	TGCAGCGTTGAAGAACAGGTCTCGATCTCTGGGGCCAACGTCCTGACTTTC
TRBD2	.	TRBJ2-7	TRBV7-2	CASRGGLGYEQYF	TGTGCCAGCAGGGGGGGACTAGGCTACGAGCAGTACTTC
.	.	TRBJ2-5	TRBV7-2	CASSLVSGKETQYF	TGTGCCAGCAGCTTAGTTAGCGGCAAAGAGACCCAGTACTTC